These 13 T cell receptor beta chains originate from one sample sequenced in a study of blood T cell repertoires in COVID-19 (TCRdb year 2020). Libraries came from the immunoSEQ multiplex PCR assay. The table was pulled from immuneACCESS by TCRdb, which kept in-frame rearrangements only. Such tables lose some clones; where checked, under half of the loss comes from unresolved V genes, and the rest has no known cause. In this sample the table shows around 190,000 clones, less than 90% of which occur a single time. About 8.3% of the sample belongs to the ten largest clones. Sequenced sample: peripheral blood. The receptor set was obtained from a woman aged 70-85 years with COVID-19, enrolled during active disease.

The chain employs TRBV15 and TRBJ1-1; D is undetermined. CDR3 length equals 16 residues. CDR1 and CDR2 from the germline V gene are LNHNV and YYDKDF (reference sequence). Trimming removed 1 base from V and 6 bases from J, with 18 bases in between. The CDR3 spells CATSRGGGSYISEAFF. CDR3 nucleotides: TGTGCCACCAGCAGAGGGGGAGGCAGCTACATCTCTGAAGCTTTCTTT.

The chain carries TRBV25-1 and TRBJ1-1; weak D call: TRBD1 (6 bases). CDR3 size: 13 residues. Germline assignment: CDR1 MGHDK and CDR2 SYGVNS. V was pared by 4 bases and J by 8 bases, with 14 bases between. The CDR3 DNA follows: TGTGCCAGCAGTGTCTCACAGGGTCCCGAAGCTTTCTTT. Protein sequence: CASSVSQGPEAFF.

In its sample, this clone was seen once. The chain couples TRBV3-1 (or the pseudogene TRBV3-2) to TRBJ2-3; perhaps TRBD2 as D (5 bases). Trimming cost V 2 bases and J 2 bases, with 14 bases left between them. There are 16 residues in the CDR3. Germline-derived CDR1 and CDR2 are LGHDT and YNNKEL (reference sequence). CDR3 nucleotide sequence: TGTGCCAGCAGCCAATATACAGCGGACCACACAGATACGCAGTATTTT. Amino acid sequence: CASSQYTADHTDTQYF.

The J gene is TRBJ2-1, the V gene TRBV28; D gene ambiguous. CDR1 and CDR2 from the germline V gene are MDHEN and SYDVKM. The CDR3 contains 15 residues. V was clipped by 2 bases and J by 0 bases, with 8 bases between them. The DNA of the CDR3 is TGTGCCAGCAGTTTAGGGCCGAGCTCCTACAATGAGCAGTTCTTC. Translated, it gives CASSLGPSSYNEQFF. The full variable domain, with the rest looked up from reference TRBV28 and TRBJ2-1, is DVKVTQSSRYLVKRTGEKVFLECVQDMDHENMFWYRQDPGLGLRLIYFSYDVKMKEKGDIPEGYSVSREKKERFSLILESASTNQTSMYLCASSLGPSSYNEQFFGPGTRLTVL.

This chain links TRBV5-1 with TRBJ1-6; D not certain. With 6 bases removed from V and 7 bases from J, the gap between germline ends came to 17 bases. Germline V gene data show CDR1 as SGHRS and CDR2 as YFSETQ. This CDR3 spans 15 amino acids. The CDR3 region has the DNA TGCGCCAGCACCCCCACAGAACCCAGGAATTCACCCCTCCACTTT. Translating it yields CASTPTEPRNSPLHF.

This clone was seen repeatedly, ten times or more. This rearrangement joins TRBV11-2 to TRBJ2-7, with 8 bases aligning to TRBD2. There are 13 residues in the CDR3. Germline lookup yields CDR1 SGHAT and CDR2 FQNNGV. V was clipped by 3 bases and J by 7 bases; unmatched bases: 5. As DNA, the CDR3 is TGTGCCAGCAGCTTCTCGCCGGGGGGGGAGCAGTACTTC. As protein: CASSFSPGGEQYF.

V is TRBV28 and J is TRBJ1-2; D not certain. Germline-derived CDR1 and CDR2 are MDHEN and SYDVKM. Trimming took off 5 bases at V and 0 bases at J, with 19 bases between the two ends. The length of the CDR3 is 17 residues. CDR3 loop: CASSPIPRLRANYGYTF. The DNA for the CDR3 is TGTGCCAGCAGTCCGATCCCGAGGCTCCGAGCTAACTATGGCTACACCTTC.

This clone was observed a handful of times. The chain employs TRBV15 and TRBJ2-2; possibly TRBD2 for D (5 bases). The CDR3 consists of 14 residues. V shed 5 bases and J shed 9 bases, with 16 bases lying between them. Germline CDR1 reads LNHNV; CDR2 reads YYDKDF (reference sequence). This CDR3 reads CATSPEGRSRELFF. CDR3 nucleotides: TGTGCCACCAGCCCTGAGGGCAGGAGCCGGGAGCTGTTTTTT.

The chain employs TRBV5-5 and TRBJ2-7, with D possibly matching TRBD2 (5 bases). The CDR3 consists of 15 residues. Germline V gene sequence: CDR1 SGHKS, CDR2 YYEKEE (reference sequence). V lost 0 bases and J lost 3, with 13 bases in between. The CDR3 nucleotides are TGTGCCAGCAGCTTGGCGGGGTGGGAATTCTACGAGCAGTACTTC. The encoded protein is CASSLAGWEFYEQYF.

This clone was counted once. This sequence joins TRBV2 and TRBJ1-6; weak D call: TRBD1 (5 bases). The germline V gene encodes CDR1 SNHLY and CDR2 FYNNEI. V gave up 6 bases and J gave up 7 bases, with 13 bases separating them. This CDR3 region has 14 residues. Here the CDR3 reads CASRGGTGNSPLHF. CDR3 DNA: TGTGCCAGCAGGGGGGGAACGGGGAATTCACCCCTCCACTTT.

The chain links TRBV28 to TRBJ1-3, with 8 bases lining up with TRBD1. V shed 6 bases and J 0 bases; nucleotides not matched to a gene: 7. This CDR3 region has 16 residues. Germline assignment: CDR1 MDHEN and CDR2 SYDVKM. This CDR3 reads CASRVSGGRSGNTIYF. CDR3 bases: TGTGCCAGCAGGGTGTCAGGGGGCCGCTCTGGAAACACCATATATTTT.

The chain recombines TRBV11-3 with TRBJ2-5; 11 nucleotides line up with TRBD1. There are 16 residues in the CDR3. Trimming removed 5 bases from V and 0 bases from J; junction bases left unmatched: 5. The germline V gene encodes CDR1 SGHNT and CDR2 YENEEA. The CDR3 region is CASSPGQGDYQETQYF. CDR3 nucleotides: TGTGCCAGCAGCCCGGGACAGGGGGACTACCAAGAGACCCAGTACTTC. Variable domain in full (rest from reference TRBV11-3 and TRBJ2-5): EAGVVQSPRYKIIEKKQPVAFWCNPISGHNTLYWYLQNLGQGPELLIRYENEEAVDDSQLPKDRFSAERLKGVDSTLKIQPAELGDSAVYLCASSPGQGDYQETQYFGPGTRLLVL.

The V and J genes are TRBV5-1 and TRBJ1-2, with D possibly TRBD1 on 5 matching bases. Germline V gives CDR1 SGHRS, CDR2 YFSETQ. This CDR3 contains 14 residues. Trimming took 0 bases from V and 8 from J, leaving 14 bases between them. CDR3 region: CASSLEAGRLGYTF. The CDR3 region has the DNA TGCGCCAGCAGCTTGGAGGCAGGGAGGTTAGGCTACACCTTC.